The entry below gives a single T cell receptor beta chain sequence along with its context. No antigen is known for it. These data come from a study of cytotoxic CD8 clonotypes in ibrutinib-treated CLL. Study-wide context: By median around 66 months, 12 had progressed and about 15 stayed remitted; responses had been 2 complete and some 24 partial. Study outcomes and limitations: Timing of sampling differed between sustained-remission and progressing patients.

Library input was approximately 1.8 micrograms of DNA from cryopreserved PBMCs. CDR3 length: 14 residues. Between the trimmed V and J ends, which lost 4 bases and 7 bases, there was a span of 16 bases. Germline loops: CDR1 ENHRY, CDR2 SYGVKD. Measured with immunoSEQ multiplex PCR; TCRdb has only the in-frame clones, and not every one. The sample has fewer than 400,000 clones, roughly 70% seen once. The V gene is TRBV10-3, the J gene TRBJ1-2; tentative D call: TRBD1 (6 bases). The TCR comes from a human donor with chronic lymphocytic leukemia. Sequencing was performed on PBMCs, taken after 36 months of ibrutinib treatment. The CDR3 coding sequence is TGTGCCATCAGTGGTATAGGGGGATCTGGTGGCTACACCTTC. Encoded protein: CAISGIGGSGGYTF.